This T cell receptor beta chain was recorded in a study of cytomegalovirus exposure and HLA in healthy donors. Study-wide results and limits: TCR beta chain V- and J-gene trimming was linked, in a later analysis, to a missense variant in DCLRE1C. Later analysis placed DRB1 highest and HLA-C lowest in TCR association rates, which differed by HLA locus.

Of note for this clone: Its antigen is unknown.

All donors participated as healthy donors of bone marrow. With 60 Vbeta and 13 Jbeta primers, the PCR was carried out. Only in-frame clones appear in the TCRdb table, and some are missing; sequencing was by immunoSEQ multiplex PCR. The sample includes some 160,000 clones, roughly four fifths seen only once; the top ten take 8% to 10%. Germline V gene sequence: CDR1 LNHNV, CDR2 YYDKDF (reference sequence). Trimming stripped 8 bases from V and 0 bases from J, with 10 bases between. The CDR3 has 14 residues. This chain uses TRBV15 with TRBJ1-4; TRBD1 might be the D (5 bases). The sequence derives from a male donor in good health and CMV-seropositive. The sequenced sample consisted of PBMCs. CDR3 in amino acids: CATSGYATNEKLFF. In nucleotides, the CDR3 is TGTGCCACCTCAGGGTATGCAACTAATGAAAAACTGTTTTTT.